Below, 29 T cell receptor beta chains from the same sample are listed, as sequenced in a study of T cell responses to AZD1222 COVID-19 vaccine. Repertoires were generated with immunoSEQ multiplex PCR, while TCRdb's copy carries only in-frame clones and drops some. The data hold some 64,000 clones, with roughly 87% observed a single time. Material: peripheral blood, obtained on day 0 of AZD1222 vaccination. The receptors stem from an adult in good health.

The rearrangement links TRBV5-4 to TRBJ2-5, with 10 nucleotides matching TRBD2. The CDR3 runs 15 residues. V dropped 2 bases and J dropped 4; count of bases not matched to a gene: 5. The germline V gene has CDR1 SGHNT and CDR2 YYREEE (reference sequence). The DNA for the CDR3 is TGTGCCAGCAGCTTTGGGACTAGCGAGCGAGAGACCCAGTACTTC. Protein product: CASSFGTSERETQYF.

This clone was recorded once. This chain uses TRBV13 with TRBJ2-5; D perhaps matches TRBD2 (6 bases). CDR3 length: 14 amino acids. V was cut by 4 bases and J by 4 bases, with 13 bases left in between. Per the germline V gene, CDR1 is PRHDT and CDR2 is FYEKMQ (reference sequence). The CDR3 DNA reads as TGTGCCAGCAGCTCCCCCGTCGGGGGAGAGACCCAGTACTTC. It is translated as CASSSPVGGETQYF. Variable domain in full (rest from reference TRBV13 and TRBJ2-5): AAGVIQSPRHLIKEKRETATLKCYPIPRHDTVYWYQQGPGQDPQFLISFYEKMQSDKGSIPDRFSAQQFSDYHSELNMSSLELGDSALYFCASSSPVGGETQYFGPGTRLLVL.

This chain links TRBV7-2 with TRBJ2-1; 9 nucleotides line up with TRBD2. The CDR3 runs to 16 residues. Trimming at V came to 0 bases and at J to 4 bases, leaving 4 bases not matched to a gene. Germline V gene lookup returns CDR1 SGHTA and CDR2 FQGNSA. In DNA, the CDR3 is TGTGCCAGCAGCTTAGCAGGGCGGGGGGGATACAATGAGCAGTTCTTC. Translated, it gives CASSLAGRGGYNEQFF.

This chain joins TRBV3-1 (or the pseudogene TRBV3-2) and TRBJ2-1, with D perhaps TRBD1 or TRBD2 (5 bases each). Trimming stripped 2 bases from V and 1 base from J, with 15 bases between. Germline CDR1 and CDR2: LGHDT and YNNKEL (reference sequence). There are 17 residues in the CDR3. The CDR3 is CASSQFSGRRSYNEQFF. The DNA for the CDR3 is TGTGCCAGCAGCCAATTCTCGGGGCGGAGATCCTACAATGAGCAGTTCTTC.

The CDR3 reads CASSLAVMNTEAFF. The CDR3 region has the DNA TGTGCCAGCAGCTTGGCAGTGATGAACACTGAAGCTTTCTTT. This chain links TRBV5-4 with TRBJ1-1; no clear D. Trimming removed 0 bases from V and 0 bases from J, with 6 bases in between. The CDR3 runs 14 residues. CDR1 and CDR2 (germline): SGHNT, YYREEE (reference sequence).

The V gene is TRBV9, the J gene TRBJ1-5; no definite D call. Germline values: CDR1 SGDLS, CDR2 YYNGEE. This CDR3 comprises 14 residues. V shed 3 bases and J shed 6 bases, with 13 bases lying between them. CDR3 region: CASSAPGVFQPQHF. DNA for the CDR3: TGTGCCAGCAGCGCTCCCGGTGTATTTCAGCCCCAGCATTTT.

This chain joins TRBV6-2 or TRBV6-3 and TRBJ1-2; the D is unclear. Germline CDR1 MNHEY, CDR2 SVGEGT. V was clipped by 5 bases and J by 4 bases, with 11 bases between them. The CDR3 totals 13 residues. The CDR3 DNA is TGTGCCAGCAGTACCTCCGCCATCTATGGCTACACCTTC. Amino acids: CASSTSAIYGYTF.

This chain connects TRBV5-6 to TRBJ1-5, with D possibly matching TRBD1 (6 bases). This CDR3 is 14 amino acids long. V dropped 4 bases and J dropped 6 bases, with 14 bases sitting between them. CDR1 is SGHDT and CDR2 is YYEEEE in the germline V gene. The CDR3 DNA reads as TGTGCCAGCAGCCTAACAGGGACGGCTCAGCCCCAGCATTTT. As protein: CASSLTGTAQPQHF.

V is TRBV18 and J is TRBJ2-4; D remains ambiguous. CDR3 length: 12 amino acids. V gave up 3 bases and J gave up 6 bases, with 6 bases separating them. CDR1 and CDR2 from the germline V gene are KGHSH and LQKENI. In DNA, the CDR3 is TGTGCCAGCTCACCTGACCTAAACATTCAGTACTTC. Translated, it gives CASSPDLNIQYF.

This chain links TRBV7-3 with TRBJ1-2, with 7 bases aligning to TRBD1. V lost 5 bases to trimming and J lost 2 bases; unmatched junction nucleotides: 8. This CDR3 is 15 amino acids long. Germline loops: CDR1 SGHTA, CDR2 FQGTGA. The CDR3 coding sequence is TGTGCCAGCAGCCTAAGCCCGACAGGGAACTATGGCTACACCTTC. Protein: CASSLSPTGNYGYTF.

The chain recombines TRBV2 with TRBJ2-7, with TRBD2 as a possible D gene (6 bases). Looked up from germline, CDR1 is SNHLY and CDR2 is FYNNEI. V lost 6 bases and J 3 bases, leaving 15 bases between the germline ends. The CDR3 sequence is 14 residues long. In DNA, the CDR3 is TGTGCCAGCAGCCCCGAGAGGGGAGGCTACGAGCAGTACTTC. It codes for CASSPERGGYEQYF.

The genes are TRBV11-3 and TRBJ1-5; D gene ambiguous. The CDR3 spans 13 residues. Germline V gene lookup returns CDR1 SGHNT and CDR2 YENEEA. The V gene lost 0 bases and the J gene lost 5 bases, with 5 bases spanning the gap. CDR3 amino acids: CASSLDMDQPQHF. The CDR3 DNA is TGTGCCAGCAGCTTAGATATGGATCAGCCCCAGCATTTT.

This clone was observed once. The chain employs TRBV11-2 and TRBJ2-5; TRBD2 matches 7 bases. Per germline, CDR1 SGHAT and CDR2 FQNNGV. This CDR3 comprises 15 residues. V shed 5 bases and J 2 bases; nucleotides not matched to a gene: 8. The CDR3 protein is CASSGRALSQETQYF. CDR3 in DNA: TGTGCCAGCAGCGGGAGGGCCCTATCTCAAGAGACCCAGTACTTC.

This chain connects TRBV5-1 to TRBJ2-3; D assignment may be TRBD1 or TRBD2 (5 bases each). This CDR3 contains 14 residues. Germline values: CDR1 SGHRS, CDR2 YFSETQ. The V gene lost 5 bases and the J gene lost 1 base, with 11 bases spanning the gap. DNA for the CDR3: TGCGCCAGCAGAACCGGGACGGGCACAGATACGCAGTATTTT. Protein: CASRTGTGTDTQYF.

This clone has ten or more counts. The chain carries TRBV27 and TRBJ2-4, with 7 bases fitting TRBD2. The CDR3 loop spans 13 amino acids. Looked up from germline, CDR1 is MNHEY and CDR2 is SMNVEV (reference sequence). Trimming cost V 2 bases and J 7 bases; bases outside gene matches: 2. Here the CDR3 reads CASSLNGRNIQYF. For the CDR3, the DNA is TGTGCCAGCAGTTTAAACGGGAGGAACATTCAGTACTTC.

This chain links TRBV6-5 with TRBJ2-7; 7 bases are shared with TRBD1. This CDR3 is 14 amino acids long. The junction had 4 bases not matched to a gene; V was cut back by 4 bases and J by 1 base. CDR1 MNHEY and CDR2 SVGAGI come from the germline V gene. CDR3 DNA: TGTGCCAGCAGTTCACCGGGACAGTCCTACGAGCAGTACTTC. Amino acids: CASSSPGQSYEQYF.

V gene TRBV18 combines with J gene TRBJ1-5, with D perhaps TRBD1 (6 bases). V was pared by 2 bases and J by 0 bases, with 14 bases between. Germline V gene data show CDR1 as KGHSH and CDR2 as LQKENI. The CDR3 length is 17 residues. For the CDR3, the DNA is TGTGCCAGCTCACCAGGAGTAGGGGGGCTTAGCAATCAGCCCCAGCATTTT. It codes for CASSPGVGGLSNQPQHF.

The chain combines TRBV15 with TRBJ2-7; 8 bases align to TRBD1. J lost 7 bases, V lost 1 base, and 9 bases had no gene match. The CDR3 runs to 15 residues. Germline CDR1 and CDR2: LNHNV and YYDKDF (reference sequence). The DNA for the CDR3 is TGTGCCACCAGCAGAGCTGGACAGGGTTCGCGAGAGCAGTACTTC. Its translation: CATSRAGQGSREQYF.

This clone occurred a few times. This chain joins TRBV25-1 and TRBJ2-7; 10 nucleotides match TRBD1. The V and J ends lost 3 bases and 0 bases, in that order; junction bases with no gene match: 2. Germline V lookup: CDR1 MGHDK, CDR2 SYGVNS. The CDR3 length is 15 residues. The CDR3 here is CASSDRDRGSYEQYF. For the CDR3, the DNA is TGTGCCAGCAGTGATCGGGACAGGGGCTCCTACGAGCAGTACTTC.

V gene TRBV4-1 combines with J gene TRBJ2-7; D may be TRBD1 (6 bases). Per germline, CDR1 MGHRA and CDR2 YSYEKL. V dropped 1 base and J dropped 3 bases, with 10 bases sitting between them. The CDR3 covers 14 residues. The CDR3 spells CASSQVGRGYEQYF. In DNA form, the CDR3 reads TGCGCCAGCAGCCAAGTGGGCAGGGGCTACGAGCAGTACTTC.

V usage is TRBV28 and J usage is TRBJ1-1, with D tentatively TRBD1 (6 bases). Trimming stripped 3 bases from V and 1 base from J, with 12 bases between. The CDR3 is 15 amino acids. CDR1 MDHEN and CDR2 SYDVKM come from the germline V gene. CDR3 DNA sequence: TGTGCCAGCAGTTTCTGGACGGGACAGAACACTGAAGCTTTCTTT. Translated: CASSFWTGQNTEAFF.

The count of this clone is one. This chain uses TRBV19 with TRBJ1-4, with a possible D match to TRBD1 (5 bases). V lost 3 bases, J lost 3 bases, and 8 bases lay in between. CDR1 is LNHDA, CDR2 SQIVND, per germline (reference sequence). The CDR3 runs 14 residues. This chain's CDR3 is CASSMGGPNEKLFF. DNA of the CDR3: TGTGCCAGTAGTATGGGGGGACCTAATGAAAAACTGTTTTTT.

The V and J genes are TRBV5-4 and TRBJ2-1; no definite D call. V lost 1 base and J lost 6, with 5 bases in between. The CDR3 runs to 12 residues. Germline values: CDR1 SGHNT, CDR2 YYREEE (reference sequence). The CDR3 nucleotides are TGTGCCAGCAGCTTGTCCGTCAATGAGCAGTTCTTC. This codes for CASSLSVNEQFF.

This clone has just one count. This chain connects TRBV9 to TRBJ1-5; possibly TRBD1 for D (6 bases). The V gene lost 0 bases and the J gene lost 4 bases, with 8 bases spanning the gap. The CDR3 has 14 amino acids. CDR1 and CDR2 (germline): SGDLS, YYNGEE. DNA of the CDR3: TGTGCCAGCAGCGTAGGACAGGATAATCAGCCCCAGCATTTT. Protein sequence: CASSVGQDNQPQHF.

This clone was detected ten times or more. The J gene is TRBJ2-6, the V gene TRBV6-5; D is possibly TRBD1 or TRBD2 (5 bases each). The CDR3 consists of 14 residues. Germline V gives CDR1 MNHEY, CDR2 SVGAGI. Trimming removed 7 bases at V and 4 bases at J, with 11 bases between. The CDR3 nucleotides are TGTGCCAGCACGGGGACGGCCGGGGCCAACGTCCTGACTTTC. This translates into CASTGTAGANVLTF.

The V and J genes are TRBV30 and TRBJ1-4; 8 positions match TRBD1. J gave up 4 bases and V 2 bases, and 12 bases lay outside the gene matches. Germline CDR1 is GTSNPN and CDR2 is SVGIG (reference sequence). The CDR3 covers 17 residues. The CDR3 coding sequence is TGTGCCTGGAGTCCCACTGGACAGGGAGGGGGTAATGAAAAACTGTTTTTT. This sequence encodes CAWSPTGQGGGNEKLFF.

The chain is built from TRBV19 and TRBJ1-2; a possible D gene is TRBD1 (5 bases). The CDR3 runs 12 residues. Trimming took off 6 bases at V and 3 bases at J, with 8 bases between the two ends. CDR1 and CDR2 from the germline V gene are LNHDA and SQIVND (reference sequence). The CDR3 DNA follows: TGTGCCAGTAGGATGGGGGACTATGGCTACACCTTC. Its translation: CASRMGDYGYTF.

This clone showed up just once. The rearrangement links TRBV5-8 to TRBJ2-1; D remains ambiguous. Trimming took 4 bases from V and 4 from J, leaving 9 bases between them. Germline CDR1 reads SGHTS; CDR2 reads YDEGEE. CDR3 length: 13 amino acids. The CDR3 region is CASSPQIYNEQFF. CDR3 in DNA: TGTGCCAGCAGCCCTCAGATTTACAATGAGCAGTTCTTC.

The CDR3 DNA sequence: TGTGCCAGCAGCCCCGACAGGTTTAGCAATCAGCCCCAGCATTTT. It is translated as CASSPDRFSNQPQHF. J is TRBJ1-5 and V is TRBV11-2; the D gene is possibly TRBD1 (6 bases). This CDR3 is 15 amino acids long. CDR1 is SGHAT and CDR2 is FQNNGV in the germline V gene. Trimming shortened V by 5 bases and J by 0 bases, and 11 bases separated the two germline ends.